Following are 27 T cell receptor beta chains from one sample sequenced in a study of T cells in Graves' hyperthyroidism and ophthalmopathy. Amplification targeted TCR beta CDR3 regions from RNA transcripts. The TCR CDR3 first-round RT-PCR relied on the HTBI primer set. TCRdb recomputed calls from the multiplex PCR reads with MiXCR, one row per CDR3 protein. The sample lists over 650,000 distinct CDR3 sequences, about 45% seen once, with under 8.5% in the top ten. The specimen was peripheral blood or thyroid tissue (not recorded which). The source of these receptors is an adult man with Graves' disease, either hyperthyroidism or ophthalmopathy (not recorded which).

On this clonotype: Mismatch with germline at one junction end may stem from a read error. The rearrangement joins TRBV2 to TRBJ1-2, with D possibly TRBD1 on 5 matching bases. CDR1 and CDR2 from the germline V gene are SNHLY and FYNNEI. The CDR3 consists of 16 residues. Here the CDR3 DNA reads TGTGCCGGAGGGGAGACGACTGCTTTTGCCAACTATGGCCACACCTTC. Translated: CAGGETTAFANYGHTF.

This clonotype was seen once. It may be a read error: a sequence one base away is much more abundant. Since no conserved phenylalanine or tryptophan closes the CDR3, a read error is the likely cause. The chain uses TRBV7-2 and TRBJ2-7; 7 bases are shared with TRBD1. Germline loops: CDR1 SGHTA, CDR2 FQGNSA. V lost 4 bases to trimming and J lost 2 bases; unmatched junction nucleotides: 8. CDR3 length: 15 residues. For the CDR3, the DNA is TGTGCCAGCAGCTCCGGGACAGTTACTACCTACGAGCAGTACTTG. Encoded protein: CASSSGTVTTYEQYL.

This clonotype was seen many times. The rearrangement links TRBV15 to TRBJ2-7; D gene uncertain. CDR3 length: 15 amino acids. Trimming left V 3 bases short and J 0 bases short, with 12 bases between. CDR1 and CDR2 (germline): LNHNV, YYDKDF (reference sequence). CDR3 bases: TGTGCCACCAGCAGGACTCCCGAGAGCTCCTACGAGCAGTACTTC. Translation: CATSRTPESSYEQYF.

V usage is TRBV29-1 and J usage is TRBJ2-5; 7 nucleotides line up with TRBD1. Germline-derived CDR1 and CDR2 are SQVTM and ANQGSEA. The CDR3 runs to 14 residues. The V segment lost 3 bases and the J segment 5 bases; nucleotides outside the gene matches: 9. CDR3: CSVEWDRHTETQYF. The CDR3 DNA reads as TGCAGCGTTGAGTGGGACAGACATACCGAGACCCAGTACTTC.

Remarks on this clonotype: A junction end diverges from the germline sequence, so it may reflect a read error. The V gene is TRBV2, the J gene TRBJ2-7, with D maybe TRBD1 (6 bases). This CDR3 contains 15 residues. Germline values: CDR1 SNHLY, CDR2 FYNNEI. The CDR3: CASSQVWTESYEQYF. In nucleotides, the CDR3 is TGCGCCAGCAGCCAAGTCTGGACAGAGTCCTACGAGCAGTACTTC.

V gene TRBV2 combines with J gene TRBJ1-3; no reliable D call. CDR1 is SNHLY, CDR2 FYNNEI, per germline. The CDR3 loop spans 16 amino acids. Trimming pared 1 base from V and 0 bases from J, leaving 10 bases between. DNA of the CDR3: TGTGCCAGCAGTGAAGTTCAACGCCGCTCTGGAAACACCATATATTTT. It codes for CASSEVQRRSGNTIYF.

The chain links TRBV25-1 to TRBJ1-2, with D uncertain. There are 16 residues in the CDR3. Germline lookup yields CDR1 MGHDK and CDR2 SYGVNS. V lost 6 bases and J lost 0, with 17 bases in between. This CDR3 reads CASSSRLSDANYGYTF. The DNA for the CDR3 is TGTGCCAGCAGCTCCAGATTATCAGACGCTAACTATGGCTACACCTTC.

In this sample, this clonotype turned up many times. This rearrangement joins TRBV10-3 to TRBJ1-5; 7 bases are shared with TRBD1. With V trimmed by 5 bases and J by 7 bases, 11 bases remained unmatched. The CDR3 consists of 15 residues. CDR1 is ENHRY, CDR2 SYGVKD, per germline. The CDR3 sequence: CAISSASGGGQPQHF. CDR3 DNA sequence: TGTGCCATCAGTTCCGCCTCAGGGGGAGGCCAGCCCCAGCATTTT.

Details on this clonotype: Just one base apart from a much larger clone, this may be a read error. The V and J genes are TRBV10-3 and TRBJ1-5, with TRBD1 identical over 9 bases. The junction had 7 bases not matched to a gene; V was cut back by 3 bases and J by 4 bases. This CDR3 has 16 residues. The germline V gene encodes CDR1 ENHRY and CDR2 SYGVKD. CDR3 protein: CAISEAGQGNNQPQHF. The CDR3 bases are TGTGCCATCAGTGAAGCGGGACAGGGTAATAATCAGCCCCAGCATTTT.

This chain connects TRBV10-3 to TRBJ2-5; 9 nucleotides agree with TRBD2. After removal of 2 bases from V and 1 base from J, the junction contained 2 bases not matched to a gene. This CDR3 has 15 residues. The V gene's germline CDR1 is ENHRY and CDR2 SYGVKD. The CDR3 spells CAISEGGRVQETQYF. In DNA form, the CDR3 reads TGTGCCATCAGTGAGGGCGGGAGGGTCCAAGAGACCCAGTACTTC.

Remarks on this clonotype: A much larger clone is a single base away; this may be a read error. In nucleotides, the CDR3 is TGTGCCAGCAGCCCTAGAGGGATCTACAAGCAGTACTTC. Residues: CASSPRGIYKQYF. The rearrangement uses TRBV7-3 and TRBJ2-7, with D possibly TRBD2 on 5 matching bases. From germline, CDR1 is SGHTA and CDR2 FQGTGA. The CDR3 has 13 residues.

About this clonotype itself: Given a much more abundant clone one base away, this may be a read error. This CDR3 is CASSHFTGFGYTF. For the CDR3, the DNA is TGTGCCAGCAGCCACTTCACAGGGTTTGGCTACACCTTC. J is TRBJ1-2 and V is TRBV9; a possible D gene is TRBD1 (6 bases). Per germline, CDR1 SGDLS and CDR2 YYNGEE. The CDR3 totals 13 residues. V lost 4 bases and J 7 bases, leaving 14 bases between the germline ends.

Here the CDR3 DNA reads TGTGCCAGCAGCCTATCGCAGAGCGGCGAGCAGTACTTC. Encoded protein: CASSLSQSGEQYF. V and J are TRBV14 and TRBJ2-7; TRBD2 might be the D (5 bases). The germline V and J ends were trimmed by 4 bases and 6 bases, with 13 bases remaining between them. Looked up from germline, CDR1 is SGHDN and CDR2 is FVKESK. The CDR3 extends over 13 amino acids.

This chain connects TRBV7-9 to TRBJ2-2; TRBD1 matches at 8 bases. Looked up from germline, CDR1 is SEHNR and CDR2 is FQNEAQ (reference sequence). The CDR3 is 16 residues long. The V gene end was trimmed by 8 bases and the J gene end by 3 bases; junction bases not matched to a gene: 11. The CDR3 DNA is TGTGCCAGCTCACCAAGGCGACAGGGGTACACCGGGGAGCTGTTTTTT. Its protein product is CASSPRRQGYTGELFF.

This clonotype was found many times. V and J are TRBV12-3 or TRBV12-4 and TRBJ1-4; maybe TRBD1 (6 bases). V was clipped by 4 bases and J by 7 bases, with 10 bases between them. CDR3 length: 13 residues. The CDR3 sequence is CASSSGQTEKLFF. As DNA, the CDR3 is TGTGCCAGCAGTTCCGGACAGACTGAAAAACTGTTTTTT.

CDR3 nucleotides: TGTGCCAGCAGCGGAAGGACAGGGGCCCCTGAAGCTTTCTTT. Translating gives CASSGRTGAPEAFF. The chain combines TRBV7-6 with TRBJ1-1; TRBD1 agrees at 9 bases. The CDR3 length is 14 residues. Germline values: CDR1 SGHVS, CDR2 FNYEAQ. Germline trimming cut 5 bases from V and 6 bases from J; bases unmatched to any gene: 7.

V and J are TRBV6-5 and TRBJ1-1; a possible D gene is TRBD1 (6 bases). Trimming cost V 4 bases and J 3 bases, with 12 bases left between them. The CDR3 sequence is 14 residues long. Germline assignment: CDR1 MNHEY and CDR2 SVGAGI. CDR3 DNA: TGTGCCAGCAGTTTCCAAGGGGGGGACACTGAAGCTTTCTTT. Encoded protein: CASSFQGGDTEAFF.

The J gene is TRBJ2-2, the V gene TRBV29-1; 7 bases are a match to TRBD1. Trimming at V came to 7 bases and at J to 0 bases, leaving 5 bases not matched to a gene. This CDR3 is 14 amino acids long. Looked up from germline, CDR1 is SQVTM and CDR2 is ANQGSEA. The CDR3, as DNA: TGCAGCGCGGGACAGACAGCGAACACCGGGGAGCTGTTTTTT. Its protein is CSAGQTANTGELFF.

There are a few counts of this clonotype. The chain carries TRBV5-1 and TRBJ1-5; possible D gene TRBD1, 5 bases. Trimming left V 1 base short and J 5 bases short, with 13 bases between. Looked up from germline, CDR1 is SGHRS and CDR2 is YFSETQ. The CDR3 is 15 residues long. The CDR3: CASSLSREGHQPQHF. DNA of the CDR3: TGCGCCAGCAGCTTGTCCAGGGAGGGGCATCAGCCCCAGCATTTT.

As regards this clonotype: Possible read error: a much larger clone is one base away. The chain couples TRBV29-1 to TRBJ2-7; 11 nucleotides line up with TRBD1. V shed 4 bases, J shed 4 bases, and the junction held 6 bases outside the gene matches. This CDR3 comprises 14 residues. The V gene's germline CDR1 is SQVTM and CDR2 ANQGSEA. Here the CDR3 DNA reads TGCAGCGTTGCACCGGGACAGGGGGAATACGAGCAGTACTTC. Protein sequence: CSVAPGQGEYEQYF.

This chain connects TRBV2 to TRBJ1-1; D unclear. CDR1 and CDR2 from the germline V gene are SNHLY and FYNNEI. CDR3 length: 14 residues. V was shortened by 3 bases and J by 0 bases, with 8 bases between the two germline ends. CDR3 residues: CASSDPEMNTEAFF. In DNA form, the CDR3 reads TGTGCCAGCAGTGACCCAGAAATGAACACTGAAGCTTTCTTT.

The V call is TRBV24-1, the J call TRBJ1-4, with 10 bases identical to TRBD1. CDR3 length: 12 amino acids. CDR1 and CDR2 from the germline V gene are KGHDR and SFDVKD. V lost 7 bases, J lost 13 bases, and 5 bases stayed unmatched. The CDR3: CATRATGGGLFF. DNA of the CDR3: TGTGCCACCAGGGCGACAGGGGGCGGACTGTTTTTT.

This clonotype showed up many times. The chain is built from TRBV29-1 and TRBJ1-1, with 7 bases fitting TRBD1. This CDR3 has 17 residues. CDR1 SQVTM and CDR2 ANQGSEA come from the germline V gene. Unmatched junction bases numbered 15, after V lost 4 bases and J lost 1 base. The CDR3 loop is CSVVLYKRQGQNTEAFF. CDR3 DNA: TGCAGCGTTGTGCTCTATAAAAGACAGGGACAGAACACTGAAGCTTTCTTT.

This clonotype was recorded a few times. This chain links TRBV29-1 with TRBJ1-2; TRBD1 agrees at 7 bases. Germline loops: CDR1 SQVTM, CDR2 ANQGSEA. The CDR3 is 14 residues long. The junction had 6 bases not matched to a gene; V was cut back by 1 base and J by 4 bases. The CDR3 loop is CSVEVSTGFYGYTF. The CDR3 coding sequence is TGCAGCGTTGAAGTATCGACAGGGTTCTATGGCTACACCTTC. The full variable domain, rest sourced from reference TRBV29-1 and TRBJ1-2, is SAVISQKPSRDICQRGTSLTIQCQVDSQVTMMFWYRQQPGQSLTLIATANQGSEATYESGFVIDKFPISRPNLTFSTLTVSNMSPEDSSIYLCSVEVSTGFYGYTFGSGTRLTVV.

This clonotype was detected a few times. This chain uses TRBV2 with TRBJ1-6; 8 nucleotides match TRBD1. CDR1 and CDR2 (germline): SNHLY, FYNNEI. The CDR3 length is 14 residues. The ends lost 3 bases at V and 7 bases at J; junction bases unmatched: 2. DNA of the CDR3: TGTGCCAGCAGTGACGGACAGGGCAATTCACCCCTCCACTTT. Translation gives CASSDGQGNSPLHF. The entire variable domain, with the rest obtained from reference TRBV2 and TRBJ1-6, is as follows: EPEVTQTPSHQVTQMGQEVILRCVPISNHLYFYWYRQILGQKVEFLVSFYNNEISEKSEIFDDQFSVERPDGSNFTLKIRSTKLEDSAMYFCASSDGQGNSPLHFGNGTRLTVT.

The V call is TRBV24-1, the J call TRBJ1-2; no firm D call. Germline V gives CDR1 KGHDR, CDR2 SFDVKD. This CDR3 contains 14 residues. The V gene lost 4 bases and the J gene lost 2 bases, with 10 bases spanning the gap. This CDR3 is CATSDQSGNYGYTF. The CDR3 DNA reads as TGTGCCACCAGTGACCAAAGCGGGAACTATGGCTACACCTTC.

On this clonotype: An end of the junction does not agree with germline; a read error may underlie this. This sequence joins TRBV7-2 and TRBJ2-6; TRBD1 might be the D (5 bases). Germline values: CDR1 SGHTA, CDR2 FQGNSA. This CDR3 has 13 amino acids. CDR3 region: CASSLGQGSPLAF. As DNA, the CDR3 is TGTGCCAGCAGCTTAGGGCAGGGCTCCCCTCTCGCTTTC. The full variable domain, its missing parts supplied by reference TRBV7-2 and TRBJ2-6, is GAGVSQSPSNKVTEKGKDVELRCDPISGHTALYWYRQSLGQGLEFLIYFQGNSAPDKSGLPSDRFSAERTGGSVSTLTIQRTQQEDSAVYLCASSLGQGSPLAFGAGSRLTVL.